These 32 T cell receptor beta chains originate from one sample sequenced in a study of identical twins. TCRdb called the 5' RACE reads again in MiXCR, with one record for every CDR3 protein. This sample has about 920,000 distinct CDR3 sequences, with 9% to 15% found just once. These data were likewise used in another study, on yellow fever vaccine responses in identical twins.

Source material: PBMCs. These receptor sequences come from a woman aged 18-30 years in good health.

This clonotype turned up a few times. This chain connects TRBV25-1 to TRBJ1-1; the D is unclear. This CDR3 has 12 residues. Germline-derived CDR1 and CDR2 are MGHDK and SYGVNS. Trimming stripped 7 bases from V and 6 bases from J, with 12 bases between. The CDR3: CASTFGISEAFF. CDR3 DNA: TGTGCCAGCACCTTCGGGATTTCTGAAGCTTTCTTT.

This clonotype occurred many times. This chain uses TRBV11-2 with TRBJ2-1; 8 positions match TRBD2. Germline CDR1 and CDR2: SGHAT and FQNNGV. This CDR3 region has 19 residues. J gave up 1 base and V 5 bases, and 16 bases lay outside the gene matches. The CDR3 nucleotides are TGTGCCAGCAGCCCATGGCCCAGCGGGAGCCAGAGGTCCTACAATGAGCAGTTCTTC. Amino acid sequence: CASSPWPSGSQRSYNEQFF.

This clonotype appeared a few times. For the CDR3, the DNA is TGTGCCATCAGAAAGACGGAGAGCTCCTACGAGCAGTACTTC. Protein product: CAIRKTESSYEQYF. This chain uses TRBV10-3 with TRBJ2-7; D unclear. Trimming pared 6 bases from V and 0 bases from J, leaving 12 bases between. Germline CDR1 ENHRY, CDR2 SYGVKD. This CDR3 spans 14 amino acids.

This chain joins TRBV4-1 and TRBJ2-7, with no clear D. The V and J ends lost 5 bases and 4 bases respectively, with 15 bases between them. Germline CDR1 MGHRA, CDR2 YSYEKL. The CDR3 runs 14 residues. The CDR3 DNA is TGCGCCAGCAGCGCACCGGGCCATCGTTACGAGCAGTACTTC. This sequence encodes CASSAPGHRYEQYF.

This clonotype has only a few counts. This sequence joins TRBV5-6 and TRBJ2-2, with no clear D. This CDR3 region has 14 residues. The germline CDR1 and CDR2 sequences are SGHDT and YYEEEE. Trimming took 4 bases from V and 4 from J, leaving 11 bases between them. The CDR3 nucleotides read TGTGCCAGCAGCAAAGAACGGATCACCGGGGAGCTGTTTTTT. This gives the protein CASSKERITGELFF.

CDR3 nucleotide sequence: TGTGCCAGCAAAGGACTAGCGGGGGTTCCCCCCTACGAGCAGTACTTC. It encodes CASKGLAGVPPYEQYF. J is TRBJ2-7 and V is TRBV27; 13 nucleotides agree with TRBD2. CDR1 MNHEY and CDR2 SMNVEV come from the germline V gene (reference sequence). J gave up 2 bases and V 7 bases, and 8 bases lay outside the gene matches. This CDR3 is built from 16 residues.

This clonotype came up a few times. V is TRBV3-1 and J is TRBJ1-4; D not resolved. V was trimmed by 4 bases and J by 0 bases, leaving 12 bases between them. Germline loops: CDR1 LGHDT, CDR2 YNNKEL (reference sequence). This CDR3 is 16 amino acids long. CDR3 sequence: CASSPRAVTTNEKLFF. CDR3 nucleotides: TGTGCCAGCAGCCCGAGGGCGGTAACAACTAATGAAAAACTGTTTTTT.

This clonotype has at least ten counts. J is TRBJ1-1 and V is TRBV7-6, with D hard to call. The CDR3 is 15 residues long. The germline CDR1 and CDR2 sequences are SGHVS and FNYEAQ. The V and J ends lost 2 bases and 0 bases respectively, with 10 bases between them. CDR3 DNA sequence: TGTGCCAGCAGCTTAACCGCGGGAGTGAACACTGAAGCTTTCTTT. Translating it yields CASSLTAGVNTEAFF. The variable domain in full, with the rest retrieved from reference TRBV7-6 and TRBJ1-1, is GAGVSQSPRYKVTKRGQDVALRCDPISGHVSLYWYRQALGQGPEFLTYFNYEAQQDKSGLPNDRFSAERPEGSISTLTIQRTEQRDSAMYRCASSLTAGVNTEAFFGQGTRLTVV.

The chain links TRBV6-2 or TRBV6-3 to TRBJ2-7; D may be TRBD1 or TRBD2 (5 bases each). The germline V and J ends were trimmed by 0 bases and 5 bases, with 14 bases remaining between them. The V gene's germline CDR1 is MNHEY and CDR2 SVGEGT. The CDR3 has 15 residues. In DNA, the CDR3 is TGTGCCAGCAGTTACTCGGTTTCCCTGGGGGACGAGCAGTACTTC. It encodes CASSYSVSLGDEQYF.

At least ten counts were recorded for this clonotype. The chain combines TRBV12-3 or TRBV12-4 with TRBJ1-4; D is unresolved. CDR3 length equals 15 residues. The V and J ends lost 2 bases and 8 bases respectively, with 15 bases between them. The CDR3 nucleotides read TGTGCCAGCAGTTTACCGCGAGGGCGGGAGGAAAAACTGTTTTTT. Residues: CASSLPRGREEKLFF.

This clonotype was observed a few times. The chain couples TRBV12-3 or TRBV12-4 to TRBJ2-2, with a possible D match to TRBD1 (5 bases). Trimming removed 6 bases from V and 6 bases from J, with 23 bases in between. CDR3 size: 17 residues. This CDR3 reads CASSWGQHTYLPGELFF. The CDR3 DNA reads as TGTGCCAGCAGCTGGGGCCAGCATACTTACTTACCCGGGGAGCTGTTTTTT.

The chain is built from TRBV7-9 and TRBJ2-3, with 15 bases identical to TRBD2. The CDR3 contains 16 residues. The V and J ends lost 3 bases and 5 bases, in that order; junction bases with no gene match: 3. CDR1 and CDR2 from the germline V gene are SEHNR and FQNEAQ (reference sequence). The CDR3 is CASSFGGLAGGDTQYF. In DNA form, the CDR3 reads TGTGCCAGCAGCTTTGGGGGACTAGCGGGGGGAGATACGCAGTATTTT.

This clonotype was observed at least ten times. The CDR3 here is CASSPRRSSTEAFF. CDR3 DNA sequence: TGTGCCAGCAGCCCACGACGCTCGAGCACTGAAGCTTTCTTT. The chain recombines TRBV7-6 with TRBJ1-1; no clear D. V was cut by 5 bases and J by 4 bases, with 14 bases left in between. The CDR3 spans 14 residues. Germline V gene sequence: CDR1 SGHVS, CDR2 FNYEAQ. Using reference TRBV7-6 and TRBJ1-1 for the parts outside the CDR3, the full variable domain is GAGVSQSPRYKVTKRGQDVALRCDPISGHVSLYWYRQALGQGPEFLTYFNYEAQQDKSGLPNDRFSAERPEGSISTLTIQRTEQRDSAMYRCASSPRRSSTEAFFGQGTRLTVV.

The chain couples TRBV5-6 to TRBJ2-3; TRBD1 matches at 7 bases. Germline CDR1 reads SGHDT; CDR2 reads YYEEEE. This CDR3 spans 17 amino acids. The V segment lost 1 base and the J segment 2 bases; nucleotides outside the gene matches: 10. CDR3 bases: TGTGCCAGCAGCTTGAAGATCCAGGGGGTCTCCACAGATACGCAGTATTTT. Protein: CASSLKIQGVSTDTQYF.

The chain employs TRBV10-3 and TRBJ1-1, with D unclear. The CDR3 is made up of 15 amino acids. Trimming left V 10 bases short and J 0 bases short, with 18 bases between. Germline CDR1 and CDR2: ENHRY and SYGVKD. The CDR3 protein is CATRGRQDLNTEAFF. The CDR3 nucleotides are TGTGCCACCCGAGGGCGGCAGGATCTGAACACTGAAGCTTTCTTT.

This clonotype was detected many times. The CDR3 is CASSFGSSSYNEQFF. For the CDR3, the DNA is TGTGCCAGCAGTTTTGGGTCTAGCTCCTACAATGAGCAGTTCTTC. The V and J genes are TRBV12-3 or TRBV12-4 and TRBJ2-1; D remains ambiguous. CDR3 length equals 15 residues. The germline V and J ends were trimmed by 3 bases and 0 bases, with 9 bases remaining between them.

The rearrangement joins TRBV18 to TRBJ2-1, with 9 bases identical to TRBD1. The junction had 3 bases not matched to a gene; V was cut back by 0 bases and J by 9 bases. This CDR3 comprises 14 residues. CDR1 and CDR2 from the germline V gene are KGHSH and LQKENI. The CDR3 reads CASSPPGTGPEQFF. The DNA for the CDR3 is TGTGCCAGCTCACCACCGGGGACAGGGCCTGAGCAGTTCTTC.

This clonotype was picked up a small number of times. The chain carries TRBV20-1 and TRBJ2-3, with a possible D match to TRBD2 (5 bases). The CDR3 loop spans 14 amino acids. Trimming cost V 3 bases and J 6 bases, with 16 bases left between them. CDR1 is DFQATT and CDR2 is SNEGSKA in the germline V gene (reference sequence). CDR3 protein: CSARKRRKWDTQYF. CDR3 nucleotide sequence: TGCAGTGCTAGGAAGCGGAGGAAATGGGATACGCAGTATTTT.

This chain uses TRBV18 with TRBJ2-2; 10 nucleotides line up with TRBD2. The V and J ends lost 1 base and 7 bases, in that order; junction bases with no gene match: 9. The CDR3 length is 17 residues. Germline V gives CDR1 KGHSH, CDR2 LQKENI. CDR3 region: CASSPRLAGDLGGELFF. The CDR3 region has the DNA TGTGCCAGCTCACCACGGCTAGCGGGAGACCTAGGCGGGGAGCTGTTTTTT.

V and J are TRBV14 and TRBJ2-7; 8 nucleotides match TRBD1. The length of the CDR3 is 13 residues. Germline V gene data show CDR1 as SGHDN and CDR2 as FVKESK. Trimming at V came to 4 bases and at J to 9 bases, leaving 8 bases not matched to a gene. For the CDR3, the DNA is TGTGCCAGCAGCCTAGCCGGGACAGGAGCGCAGTACGTC. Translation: CASSLAGTGAQYV.

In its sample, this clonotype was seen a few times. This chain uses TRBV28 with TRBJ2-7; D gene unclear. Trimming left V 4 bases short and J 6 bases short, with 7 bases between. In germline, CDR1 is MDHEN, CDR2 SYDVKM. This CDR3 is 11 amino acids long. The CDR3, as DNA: TGTGCCAGCAGTTATATAGGCGAGCAGTACTTC. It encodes CASSYIGEQYF.

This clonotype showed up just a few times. DNA of the CDR3: TGTGCCAGCAGTTACACCGGACTAGCGGGGATAGAAGAGACCCAGTACTTC. Translated, it gives CASSYTGLAGIEETQYF. The gene calls are TRBV28 and TRBJ2-5, with 12 bases identical to TRBD2. Germline V CDR1 and CDR2: MDHEN, SYDVKM. The CDR3 length is 17 residues. The V segment lost 4 bases and the J segment 3 bases; nucleotides outside the gene matches: 9.

The CDR3 DNA reads as TGTGCCAGCTCTGGACAGGTTTCAACTAATGAAAAACTGTTTTTT. Its protein product is CASSGQVSTNEKLFF. The chain joins TRBV7-9 to TRBJ1-4, with TRBD1 identical over 7 bases. Germline CDR1 SEHNR, CDR2 FQNEAQ (reference sequence). There are 15 residues in the CDR3. V gave up 8 bases and J gave up 0 bases; unmatched junction bases: 6.

In DNA, the CDR3 is TGCGCCAGCAGGGAGAAACAGGGGCAATTGGGAGAGCAGTACTTC. Translating gives CASREKQGQLGEQYF. This chain connects TRBV5-1 to TRBJ2-7; the match to TRBD1 covers 7 bases. J lost 7 bases, V lost 5 bases, and 15 bases had no gene match. Germline V lookup: CDR1 SGHRS, CDR2 YFSETQ. This CDR3 is 15 amino acids long.

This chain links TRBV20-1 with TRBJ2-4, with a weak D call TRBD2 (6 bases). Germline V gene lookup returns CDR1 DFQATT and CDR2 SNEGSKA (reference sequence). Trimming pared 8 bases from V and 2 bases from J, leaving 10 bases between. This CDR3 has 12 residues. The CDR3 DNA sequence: TGCAGTTGGGACTTAACCAAAAACATTCAGTACTTC. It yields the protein CSWDLTKNIQYF.

This CDR3 is CASSHSKDGTGKQFF. The CDR3 nucleotides read TGCGCCAGCAGCCATTCGAAAGACGGGACAGGGAAGCAGTTCTTC. The chain carries TRBV4-1 and TRBJ2-1, with 9 bases that match TRBD1. Germline-derived CDR1 and CDR2 are MGHRA and YSYEKL. After removal of 3 bases from V and 11 bases from J, the junction contained 11 bases not matched to a gene. This CDR3 is built from 15 residues.

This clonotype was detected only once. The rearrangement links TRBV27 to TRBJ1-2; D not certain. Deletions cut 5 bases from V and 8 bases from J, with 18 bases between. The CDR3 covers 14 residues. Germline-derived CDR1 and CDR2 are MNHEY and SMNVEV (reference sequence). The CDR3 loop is CASSPRAAGAGYTF. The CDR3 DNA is TGTGCCAGCAGTCCACGAGCAGCAGGTGCCGGCTACACCTTC.

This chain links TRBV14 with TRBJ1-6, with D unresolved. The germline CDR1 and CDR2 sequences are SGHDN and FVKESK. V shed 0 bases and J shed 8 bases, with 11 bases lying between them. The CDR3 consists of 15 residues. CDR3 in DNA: TGTGCCAGCAGCCAAGATTTTTGGTCGGATTCACCCCTCCACTTT. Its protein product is CASSQDFWSDSPLHF.

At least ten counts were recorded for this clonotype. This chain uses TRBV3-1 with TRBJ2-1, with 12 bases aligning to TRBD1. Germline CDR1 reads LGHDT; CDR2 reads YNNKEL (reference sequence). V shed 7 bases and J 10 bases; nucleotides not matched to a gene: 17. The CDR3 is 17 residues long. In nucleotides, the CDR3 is TGTGCCAGCAACGACATAAACCGGGACAGGGGGCTGGGCGAGCAGTTCTTC. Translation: CASNDINRDRGLGEQFF.

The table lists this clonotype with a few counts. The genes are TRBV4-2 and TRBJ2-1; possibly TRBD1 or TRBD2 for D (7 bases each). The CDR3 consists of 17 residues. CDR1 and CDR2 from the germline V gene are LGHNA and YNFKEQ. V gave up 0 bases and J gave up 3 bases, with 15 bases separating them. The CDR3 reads CASSQESGGAVYNEQFF. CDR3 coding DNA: TGTGCCAGCAGCCAAGAGTCAGGGGGGGCCGTCTACAATGAGCAGTTCTTC.

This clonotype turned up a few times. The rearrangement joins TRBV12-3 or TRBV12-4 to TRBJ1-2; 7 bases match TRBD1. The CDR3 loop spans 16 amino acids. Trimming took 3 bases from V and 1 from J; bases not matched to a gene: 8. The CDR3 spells CASSFLLTGLNYGYTF. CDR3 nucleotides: TGTGCCAGCAGTTTCCTACTGACAGGGCTTAACTATGGCTACACCTTC.

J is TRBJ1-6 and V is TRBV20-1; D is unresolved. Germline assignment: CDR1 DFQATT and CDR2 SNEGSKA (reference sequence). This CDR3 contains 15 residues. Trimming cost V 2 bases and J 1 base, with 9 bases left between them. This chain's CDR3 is CSARSGDSYNSPLHF. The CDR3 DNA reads TGCAGTGCTAGAAGTGGGGATTCCTATAATTCACCCCTCCACTTT.